This T cell receptor (beta chain) appears in the sequencing data of a study of shared clonotypes between healthy human individuals. Study-level background: A couple of women and a few men aged 18 to 49 served as donors. Findings and limits, study-wide: Clonotypes that were shared across several donors made up around 5.5% of naive CD4 clonotypes.

The deep-level immunoSEQ assay was used. Assay: immunoSEQ multiplex PCR; the TCRdb copy retains only in-frame clones and omits some. The repertoire has millions of clones, about 95% of them found once; the top ten carry 0.9% to 1.3%. CD45RO-negative, CCR7-positively selected cells formed the naive CD8 fraction, excluding terminally differentiated effector memory CD45RA+ cells. Adult donors, all healthy and HIV-negative, had no recent acute infections or vaccinations. In its sample, this clone was seen a few times. As yet, its antigen is unknown. Other nucleotide sequences from this sample produce the same CDR3. The CDR3 covers 13 residues. V lost 1 base and J 0 bases, leaving 2 bases between the germline ends. The germline V gene has CDR1 PRHDT and CDR2 FYEKMQ (reference sequence).

What was sequenced was naive CD8+ T cells sorted from blood. This chain connects TRBV13 to TRBJ2-3; unclear D gene. The clonotype originates from a man aged 18-30 years in good health. As DNA, the CDR3 is TGTGCCAGCAGCTTAGACAGCACAGATACGCAGTATTTT. Residues: CASSLDSTDTQYF.